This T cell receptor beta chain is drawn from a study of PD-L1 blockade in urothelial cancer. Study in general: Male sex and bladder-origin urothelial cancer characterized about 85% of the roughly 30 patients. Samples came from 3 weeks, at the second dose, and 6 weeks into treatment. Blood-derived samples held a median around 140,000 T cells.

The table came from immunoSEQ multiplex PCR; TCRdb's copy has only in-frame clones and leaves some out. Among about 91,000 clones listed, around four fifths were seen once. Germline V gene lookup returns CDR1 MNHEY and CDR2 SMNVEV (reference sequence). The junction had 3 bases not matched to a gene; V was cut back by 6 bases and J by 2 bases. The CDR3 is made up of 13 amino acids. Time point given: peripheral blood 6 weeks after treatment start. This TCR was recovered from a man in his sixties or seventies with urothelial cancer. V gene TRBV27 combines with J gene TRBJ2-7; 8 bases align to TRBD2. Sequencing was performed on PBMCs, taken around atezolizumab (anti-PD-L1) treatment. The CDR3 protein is CASSTGGAYEQYF. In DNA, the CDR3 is TGTGCCAGCAGCACCGGGGGGGCCTACGAGCAGTACTTC.